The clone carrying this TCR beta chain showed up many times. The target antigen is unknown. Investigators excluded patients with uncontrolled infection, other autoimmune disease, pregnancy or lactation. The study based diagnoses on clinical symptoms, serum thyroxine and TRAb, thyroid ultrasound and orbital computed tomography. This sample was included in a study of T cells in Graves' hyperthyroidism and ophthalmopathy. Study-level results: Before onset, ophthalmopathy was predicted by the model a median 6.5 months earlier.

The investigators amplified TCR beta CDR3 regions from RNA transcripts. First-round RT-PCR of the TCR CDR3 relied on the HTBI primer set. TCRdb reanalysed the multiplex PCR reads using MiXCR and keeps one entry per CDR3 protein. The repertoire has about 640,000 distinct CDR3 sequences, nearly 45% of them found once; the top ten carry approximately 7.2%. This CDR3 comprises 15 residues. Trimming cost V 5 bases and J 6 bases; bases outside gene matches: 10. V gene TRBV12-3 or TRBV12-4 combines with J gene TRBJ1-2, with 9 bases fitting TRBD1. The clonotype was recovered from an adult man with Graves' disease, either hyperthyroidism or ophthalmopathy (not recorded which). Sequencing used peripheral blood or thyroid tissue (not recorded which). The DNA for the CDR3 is TGTGCCAGCAGTCCTAGATGGACAGGGGCTCATGGCTACACCTTC. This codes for CASSPRWTGAHGYTF.